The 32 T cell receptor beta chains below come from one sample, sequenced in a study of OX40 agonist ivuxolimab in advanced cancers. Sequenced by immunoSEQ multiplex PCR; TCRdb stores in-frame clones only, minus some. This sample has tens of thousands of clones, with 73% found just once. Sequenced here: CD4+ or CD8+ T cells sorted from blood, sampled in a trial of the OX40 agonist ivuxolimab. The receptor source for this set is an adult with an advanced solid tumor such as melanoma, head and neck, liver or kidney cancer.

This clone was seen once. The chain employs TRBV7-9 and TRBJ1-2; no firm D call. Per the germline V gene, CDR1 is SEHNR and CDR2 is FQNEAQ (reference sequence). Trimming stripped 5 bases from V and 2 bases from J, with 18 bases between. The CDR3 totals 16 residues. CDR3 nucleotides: TGTGCCAGCAGCGATTCTTTCCCTTTGAGCAACTATGGCTACACCTTC. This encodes CASSDSFPLSNYGYTF.

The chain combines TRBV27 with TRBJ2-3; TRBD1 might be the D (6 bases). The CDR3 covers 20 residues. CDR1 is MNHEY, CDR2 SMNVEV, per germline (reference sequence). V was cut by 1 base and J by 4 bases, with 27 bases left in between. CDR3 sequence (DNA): TGTGCCAGCAGTTTATTTCCCCCCCAAGGGACACCCGAATGGGCAGATACGCAGTATTTT. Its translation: CASSLFPPQGTPEWADTQYF.

The CDR3 sequence is CASRSSSGGAPTDTQYF. In nucleotides, the CDR3 is TGCGCCAGCCGCTCATCTAGCGGGGGGGCCCCCACGGATACGCAGTATTTT. The rearrangement uses TRBV5-1 and TRBJ2-3; 12 nucleotides agree with TRBD2. Per the germline V gene, CDR1 is SGHRS and CDR2 is YFSETQ. CDR3 length: 17 residues. The V and J ends lost 7 bases and 6 bases, in that order; junction bases with no gene match: 15.

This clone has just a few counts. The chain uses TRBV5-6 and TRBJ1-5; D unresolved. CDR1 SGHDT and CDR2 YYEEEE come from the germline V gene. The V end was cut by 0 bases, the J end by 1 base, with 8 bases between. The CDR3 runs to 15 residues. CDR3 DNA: TGTGCCAGCAGCTTGGGAGACTGGAGCAATCAGCCCCAGCATTTT. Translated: CASSLGDWSNQPQHF.

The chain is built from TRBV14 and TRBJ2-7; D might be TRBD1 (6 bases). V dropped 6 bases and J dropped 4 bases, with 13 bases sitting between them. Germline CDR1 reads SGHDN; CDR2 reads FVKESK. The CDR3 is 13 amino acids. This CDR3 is CASRPGQGYEQYF. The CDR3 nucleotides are TGTGCCAGCAGGCCAGGGCAGGGGTACGAGCAGTACTTC.

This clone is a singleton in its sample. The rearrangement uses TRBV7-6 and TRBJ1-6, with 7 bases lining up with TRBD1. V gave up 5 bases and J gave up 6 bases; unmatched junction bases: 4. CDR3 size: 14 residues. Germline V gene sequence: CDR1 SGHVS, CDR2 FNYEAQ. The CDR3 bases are TGTGCCAGCAGCCCGACAGGGCCTAATTCACCCCTCCACTTT. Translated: CASSPTGPNSPLHF.

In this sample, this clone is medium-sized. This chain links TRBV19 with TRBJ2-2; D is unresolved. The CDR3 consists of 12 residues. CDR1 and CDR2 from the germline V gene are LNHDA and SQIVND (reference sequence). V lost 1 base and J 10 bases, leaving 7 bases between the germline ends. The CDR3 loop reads CASSIGGLELFF. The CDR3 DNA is TGTGCCAGTAGTATAGGGGGTTTGGAGCTGTTTTTT.

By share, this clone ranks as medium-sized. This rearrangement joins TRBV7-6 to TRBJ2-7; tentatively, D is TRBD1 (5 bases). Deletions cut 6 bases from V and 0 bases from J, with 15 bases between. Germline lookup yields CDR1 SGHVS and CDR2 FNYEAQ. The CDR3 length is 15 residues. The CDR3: CASSSNRLSSYEQYF. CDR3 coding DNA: TGTGCCAGCAGTTCAAACAGGCTAAGCTCCTACGAGCAGTACTTC.

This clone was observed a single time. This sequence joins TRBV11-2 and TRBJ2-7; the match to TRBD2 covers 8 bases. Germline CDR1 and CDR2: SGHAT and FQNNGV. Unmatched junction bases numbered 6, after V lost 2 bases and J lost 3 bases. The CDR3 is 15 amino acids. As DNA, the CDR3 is TGTGCCAGCAGCTTATCACTAGCGGAGAACTACGAGCAGTACTTC. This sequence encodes CASSLSLAENYEQYF.

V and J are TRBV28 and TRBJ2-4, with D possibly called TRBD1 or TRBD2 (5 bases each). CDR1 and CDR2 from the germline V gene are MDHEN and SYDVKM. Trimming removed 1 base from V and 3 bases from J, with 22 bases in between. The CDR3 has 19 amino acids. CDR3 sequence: CASSLSPARGGLGKNIQYF. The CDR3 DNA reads TGTGCCAGCAGTTTATCCCCAGCGAGGGGCGGATTGGGCAAAAACATTCAGTACTTC.

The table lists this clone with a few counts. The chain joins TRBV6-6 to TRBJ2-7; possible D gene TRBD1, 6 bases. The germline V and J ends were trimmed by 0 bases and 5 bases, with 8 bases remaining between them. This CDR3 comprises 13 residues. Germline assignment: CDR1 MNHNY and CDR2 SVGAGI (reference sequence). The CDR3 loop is CASSYSNRDEQYF. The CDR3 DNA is TGTGCCAGCAGTTACTCGAACAGGGACGAGCAGTACTTC.

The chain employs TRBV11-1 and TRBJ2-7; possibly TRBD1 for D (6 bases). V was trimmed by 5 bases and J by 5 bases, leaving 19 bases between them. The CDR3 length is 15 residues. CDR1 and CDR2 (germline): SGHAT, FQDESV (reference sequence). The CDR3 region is CASSPGAVSIHEQYF. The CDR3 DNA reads TGTGCCAGCAGCCCAGGGGCAGTCTCTATCCACGAGCAGTACTTC. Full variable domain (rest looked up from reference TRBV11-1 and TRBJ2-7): EAEVAQSPRYKITEKSQAVAFWCDPISGHATLYWYRQILGQGPELLVQFQDESVVDDSQLPKDRFSAERLKGVDSTLKIQPAELGDSAMYLCASSPGAVSIHEQYFGPGTRLTVT.

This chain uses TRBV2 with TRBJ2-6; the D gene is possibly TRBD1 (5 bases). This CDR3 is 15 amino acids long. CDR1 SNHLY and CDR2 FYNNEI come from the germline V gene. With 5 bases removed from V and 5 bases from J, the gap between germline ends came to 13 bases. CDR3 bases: TGTGCCAGCAGTTACAGGCCGTTAAGGGCCAACGTCCTGACTTTC. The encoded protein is CASSYRPLRANVLTF.

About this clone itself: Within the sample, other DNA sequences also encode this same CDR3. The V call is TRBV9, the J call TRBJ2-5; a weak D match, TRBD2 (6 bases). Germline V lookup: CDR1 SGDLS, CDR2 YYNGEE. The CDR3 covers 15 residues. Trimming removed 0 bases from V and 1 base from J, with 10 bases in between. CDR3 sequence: CASSVGRDPQETQYF. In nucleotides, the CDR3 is TGTGCCAGCAGCGTAGGGAGGGACCCCCAAGAGACCCAGTACTTC.

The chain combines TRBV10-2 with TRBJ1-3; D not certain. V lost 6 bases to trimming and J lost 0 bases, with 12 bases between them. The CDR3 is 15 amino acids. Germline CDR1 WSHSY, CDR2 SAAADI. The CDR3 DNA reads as TGCGCCAGCAGGGCAGGAAAGAGCTCTGGAAACACCATATATTTT. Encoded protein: CASRAGKSSGNTIYF.

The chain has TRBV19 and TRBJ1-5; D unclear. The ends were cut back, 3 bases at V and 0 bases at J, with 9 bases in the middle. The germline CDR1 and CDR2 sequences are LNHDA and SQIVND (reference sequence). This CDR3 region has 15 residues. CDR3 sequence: CASSIVWDSNQPQHF. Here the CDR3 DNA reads TGTGCCAGTAGTATTGTCTGGGATAGCAATCAGCCCCAGCATTTT.

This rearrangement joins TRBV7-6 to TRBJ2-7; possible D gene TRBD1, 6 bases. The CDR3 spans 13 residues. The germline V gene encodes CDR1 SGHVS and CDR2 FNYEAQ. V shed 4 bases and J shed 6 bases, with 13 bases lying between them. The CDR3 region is CASSSLQGTEQYF. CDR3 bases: TGTGCCAGCAGCTCCCTACAGGGAACCGAGCAGTACTTC.

The DNA for the CDR3 is TGTGCCAGCAGCGGGTTGGGGGCATCCGATACGCAGTATTTT. Protein: CASSGLGASDTQYF. V is TRBV7-3 and J is TRBJ2-3; possibly TRBD1 for D (6 bases). The CDR3 runs 14 residues. The germline V gene encodes CDR1 SGHTA and CDR2 FQGTGA. The ends were cut back, 5 bases at V and 6 bases at J, with 15 bases in the middle. Supplemented by reference TRBV7-3 and TRBJ2-3, the full variable domain reads GAGVSQTPSNKVTEKGKYVELRCDPISGHTALYWYRQSLGQGPEFLIYFQGTGAADDSGLPNDRFFAVRPEGSVSTLKIQRTERGDSAVYLCASSGLGASDTQYFGPGTRLTVL.

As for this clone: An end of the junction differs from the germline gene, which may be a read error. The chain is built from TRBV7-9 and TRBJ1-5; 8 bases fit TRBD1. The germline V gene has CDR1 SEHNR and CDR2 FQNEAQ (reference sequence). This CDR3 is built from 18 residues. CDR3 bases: TGTGCCAGCAGCGTAGCGTCGGATGACAGGGGTTACAATCAGCCCCAGCATTTT. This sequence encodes CASSVASDDRGYNQPQHF.

The CDR3 DNA sequence: TGTGCCAGCAGCTTTGGGCAGATCATGAACACTGAAGCTTTCTTT. Its protein product is CASSFGQIMNTEAFF. The chain is built from TRBV7-9 and TRBJ1-1; D is unclear. Germline V CDR1 and CDR2: SEHNR, FQNEAQ (reference sequence). Trimming pared 3 bases from V and 0 bases from J, leaving 11 bases between. The CDR3 contains 15 residues.

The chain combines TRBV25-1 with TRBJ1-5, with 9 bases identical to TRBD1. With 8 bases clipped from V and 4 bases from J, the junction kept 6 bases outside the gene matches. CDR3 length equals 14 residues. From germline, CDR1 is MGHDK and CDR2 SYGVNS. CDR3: CASGQGTGNQPQHF. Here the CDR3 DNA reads TGTGCCAGCGGACAGGGGACAGGGAATCAGCCCCAGCATTTT. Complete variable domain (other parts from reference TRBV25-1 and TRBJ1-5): EADIYQTPRYLVIGTGKKITLECSQTMGHDKMYWYQQDPGMELHLIHYSYGVNSTEKGDLSSESTVSRIRTEHFPLTLESARPSHTSQYLCASGQGTGNQPQHFGDGTRLSIL.

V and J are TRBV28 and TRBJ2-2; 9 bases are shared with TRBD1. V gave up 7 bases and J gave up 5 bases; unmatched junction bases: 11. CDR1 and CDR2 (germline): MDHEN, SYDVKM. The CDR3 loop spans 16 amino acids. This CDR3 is CASIRQGDLGTGELFF. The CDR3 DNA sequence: TGTGCCAGCATCCGACAGGGGGACCTGGGAACCGGGGAGCTGTTTTTT.

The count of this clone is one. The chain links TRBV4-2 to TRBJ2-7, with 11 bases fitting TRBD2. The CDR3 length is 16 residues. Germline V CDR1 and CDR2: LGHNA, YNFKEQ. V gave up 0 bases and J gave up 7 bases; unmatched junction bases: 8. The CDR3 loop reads CASSQDLAGGRQEQYF. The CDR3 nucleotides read TGTGCCAGCAGCCAAGATTTAGCGGGGGGGCGGCAGGAGCAGTACTTC.

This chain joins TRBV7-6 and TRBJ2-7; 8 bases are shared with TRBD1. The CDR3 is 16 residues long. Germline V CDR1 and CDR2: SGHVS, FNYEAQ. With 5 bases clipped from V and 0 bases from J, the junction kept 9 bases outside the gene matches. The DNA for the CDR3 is TGTGCCAGCAGCCCCGCCCCCCAGGGGGCCTCCTACGAGCAGTACTTC. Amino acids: CASSPAPQGASYEQYF.

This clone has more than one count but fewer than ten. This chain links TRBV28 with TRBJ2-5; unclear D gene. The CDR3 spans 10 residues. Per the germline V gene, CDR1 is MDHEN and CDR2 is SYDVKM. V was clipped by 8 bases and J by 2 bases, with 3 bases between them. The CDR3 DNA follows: TGTGCCAGCGAGCAAGAGACCCAGTACTTC. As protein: CASEQETQYF.

The CDR3 region has the DNA TGTGCCAGCAGCTTAAGCATAGCAGAGACCCAGTACTTC. Protein: CASSLSIAETQYF. The gene calls are TRBV13 and TRBJ2-5, with no clear D. The V and J ends lost 2 bases and 4 bases respectively, with 8 bases between them. CDR3 length: 13 amino acids. CDR1 PRHDT and CDR2 FYEKMQ come from the germline V gene (reference sequence).

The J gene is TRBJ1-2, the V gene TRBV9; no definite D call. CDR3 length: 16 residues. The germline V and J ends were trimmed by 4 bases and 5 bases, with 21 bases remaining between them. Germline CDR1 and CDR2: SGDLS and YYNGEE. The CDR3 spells CASSQEAGLLGYGYTF. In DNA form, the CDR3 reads TGTGCCAGCAGCCAAGAGGCGGGCCTCCTCGGGTATGGCTACACCTTC.

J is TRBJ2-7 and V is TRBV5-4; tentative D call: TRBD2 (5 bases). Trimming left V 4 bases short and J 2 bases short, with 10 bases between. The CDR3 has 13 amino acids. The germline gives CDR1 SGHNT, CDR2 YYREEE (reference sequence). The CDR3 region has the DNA TGTGCCAGCAGCCCTCCGGGAACCTACGAGCAGTACTTC. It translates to CASSPPGTYEQYF.

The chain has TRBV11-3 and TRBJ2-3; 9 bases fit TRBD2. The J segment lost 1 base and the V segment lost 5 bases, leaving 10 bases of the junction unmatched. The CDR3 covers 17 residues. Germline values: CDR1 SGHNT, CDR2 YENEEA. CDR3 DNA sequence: TGTGCCAGCAGCCTTAGCACCGTAGCGGGAGGCACAGATACGCAGTATTTT. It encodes CASSLSTVAGGTDTQYF.

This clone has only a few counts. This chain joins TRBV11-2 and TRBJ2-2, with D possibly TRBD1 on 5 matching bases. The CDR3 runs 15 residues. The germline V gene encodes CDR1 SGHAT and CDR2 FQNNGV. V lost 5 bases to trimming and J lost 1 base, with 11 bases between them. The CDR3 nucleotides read TGTGCCAGCAGCGGCAGACAGAAGAACACCGGGGAGCTGTTTTTT. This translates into CASSGRQKNTGELFF.

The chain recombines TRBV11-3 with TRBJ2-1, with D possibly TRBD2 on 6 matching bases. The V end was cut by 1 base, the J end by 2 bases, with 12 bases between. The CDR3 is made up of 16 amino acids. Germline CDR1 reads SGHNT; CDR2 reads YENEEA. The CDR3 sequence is CASSLGGVLPYNEQFF. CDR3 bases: TGTGCCAGCAGCTTAGGCGGGGTGCTGCCCTACAATGAGCAGTTCTTC.

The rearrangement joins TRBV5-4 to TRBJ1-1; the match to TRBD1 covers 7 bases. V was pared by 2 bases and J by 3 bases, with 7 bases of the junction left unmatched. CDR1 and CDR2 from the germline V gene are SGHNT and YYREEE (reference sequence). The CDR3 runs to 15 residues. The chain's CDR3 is CASSFGDRDDTEAFF. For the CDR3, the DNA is TGTGCCAGCAGCTTTGGAGACAGGGACGACACTGAAGCTTTCTTT.